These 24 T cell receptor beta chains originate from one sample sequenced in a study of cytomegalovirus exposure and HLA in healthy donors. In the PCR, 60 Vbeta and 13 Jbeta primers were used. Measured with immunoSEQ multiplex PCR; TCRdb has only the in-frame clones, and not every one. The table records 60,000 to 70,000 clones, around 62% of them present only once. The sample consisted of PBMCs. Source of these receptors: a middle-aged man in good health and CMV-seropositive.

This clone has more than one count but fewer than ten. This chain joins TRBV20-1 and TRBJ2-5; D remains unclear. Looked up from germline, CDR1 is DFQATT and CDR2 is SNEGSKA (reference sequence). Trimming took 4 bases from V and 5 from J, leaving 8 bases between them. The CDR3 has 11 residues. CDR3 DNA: TGCAGTGCTAAGCTGCCGGAGACCCAGTACTTC. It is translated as CSAKLPETQYF.

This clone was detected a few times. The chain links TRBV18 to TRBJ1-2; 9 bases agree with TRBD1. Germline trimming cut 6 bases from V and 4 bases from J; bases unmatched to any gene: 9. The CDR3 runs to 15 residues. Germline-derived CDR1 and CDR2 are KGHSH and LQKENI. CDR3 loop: CASSPGTGTSYGYTF. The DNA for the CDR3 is TGTGCCAGCTCCCCAGGGACAGGGACCAGCTATGGCTACACCTTC.

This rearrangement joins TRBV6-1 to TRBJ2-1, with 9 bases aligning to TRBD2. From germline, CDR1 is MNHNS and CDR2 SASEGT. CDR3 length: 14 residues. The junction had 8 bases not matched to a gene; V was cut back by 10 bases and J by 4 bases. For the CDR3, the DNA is TGTGCCATCGCACTAGCGGGTGCATACAATGAGCAGTTCTTC. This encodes CAIALAGAYNEQFF.

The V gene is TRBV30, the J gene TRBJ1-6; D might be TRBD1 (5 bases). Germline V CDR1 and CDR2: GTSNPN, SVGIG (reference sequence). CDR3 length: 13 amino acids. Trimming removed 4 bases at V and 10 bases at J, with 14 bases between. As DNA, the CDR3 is TGTGCCTGGATGGTGGGGGGGAACTCACCCCTCCACTTT. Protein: CAWMVGGNSPLHF. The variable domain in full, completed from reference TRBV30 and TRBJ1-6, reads SQTIHQWPATLVQPVGSPLSLECTVEGTSNPNLYWYRQAAGRGLQLLFYSVGIGQISSEVPQNLSASRPQDRQFILSSKKLLLSDSGFYLCAWMVGGNSPLHFGNGTRLTVT.

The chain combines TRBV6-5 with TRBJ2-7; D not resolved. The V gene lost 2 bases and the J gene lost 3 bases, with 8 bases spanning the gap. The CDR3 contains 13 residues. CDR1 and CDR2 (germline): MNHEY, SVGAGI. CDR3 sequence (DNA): TGTGCCAGCAGTTACGGGCAAATCTACGAGCAGTACTTC. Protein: CASSYGQIYEQYF.

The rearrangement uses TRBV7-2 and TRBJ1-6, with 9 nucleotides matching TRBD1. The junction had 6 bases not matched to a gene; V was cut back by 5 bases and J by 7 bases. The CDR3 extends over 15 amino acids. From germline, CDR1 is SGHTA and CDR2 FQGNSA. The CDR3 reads CASSAHRGQNSPLHF. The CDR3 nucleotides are TGTGCCAGCAGCGCCCACAGGGGGCAGAATTCACCCCTCCACTTT.

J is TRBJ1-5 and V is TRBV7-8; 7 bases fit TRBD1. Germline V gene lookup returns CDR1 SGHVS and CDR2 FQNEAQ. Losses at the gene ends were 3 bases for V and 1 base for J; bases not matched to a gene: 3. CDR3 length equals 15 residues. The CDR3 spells CASSFGTASNQPQHF. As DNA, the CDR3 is TGTGCCAGCAGCTTTGGGACAGCGAGCAATCAGCCCCAGCATTTT.

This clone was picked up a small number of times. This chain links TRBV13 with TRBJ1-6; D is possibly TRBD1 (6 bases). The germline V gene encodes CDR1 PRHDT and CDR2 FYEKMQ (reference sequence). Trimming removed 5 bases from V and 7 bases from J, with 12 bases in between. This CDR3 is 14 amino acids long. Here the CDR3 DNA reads TGTGCCAGCAGCAGTCGTACAGGGAATTCACCCCTCCACTTT. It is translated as CASSSRTGNSPLHF.

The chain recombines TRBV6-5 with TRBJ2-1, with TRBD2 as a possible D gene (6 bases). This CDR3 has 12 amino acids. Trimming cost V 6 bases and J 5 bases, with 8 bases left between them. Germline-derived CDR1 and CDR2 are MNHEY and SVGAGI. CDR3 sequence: CASRDYNNEQFF. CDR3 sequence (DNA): TGTGCCAGCAGGGACTACAACAATGAGCAGTTCTTC.

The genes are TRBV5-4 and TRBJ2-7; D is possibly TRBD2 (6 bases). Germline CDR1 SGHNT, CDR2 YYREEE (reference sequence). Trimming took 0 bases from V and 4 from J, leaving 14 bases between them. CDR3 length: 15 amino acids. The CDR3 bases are TGTGCCAGCAGCTTGGACGGGGGAAGGGCGTACGAGCAGTACTTC. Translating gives CASSLDGGRAYEQYF. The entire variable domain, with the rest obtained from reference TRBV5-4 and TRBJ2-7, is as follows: ETGVTQSPTHLIKTRGQQVTLRCSSQSGHNTVSWYQQALGQGPQFIFQYYREEENGRGNFPPRFSGLQFPNYSSELNVNALELDDSALYLCASSLDGGRAYEQYFGPGTRLTVT.

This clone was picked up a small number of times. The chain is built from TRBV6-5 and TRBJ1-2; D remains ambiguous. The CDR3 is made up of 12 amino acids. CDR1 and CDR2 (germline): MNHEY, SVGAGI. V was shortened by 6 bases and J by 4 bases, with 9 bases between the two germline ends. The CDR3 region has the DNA TGTGCCAGCAGCTTCCAGGTCTATGGCTACACCTTC. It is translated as CASSFQVYGYTF.

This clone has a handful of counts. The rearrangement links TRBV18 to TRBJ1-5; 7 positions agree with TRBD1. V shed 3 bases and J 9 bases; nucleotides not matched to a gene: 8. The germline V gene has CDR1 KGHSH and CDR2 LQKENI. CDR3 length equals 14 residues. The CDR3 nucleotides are TGTGCCAGCTCACCTGGACAGGCTGGGGGGCCCCAGCATTTT. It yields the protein CASSPGQAGGPQHF.

CDR3: CASSLERTGNMQETQYF. The CDR3 DNA reads TGTGCCAGCAGCTTAGAAAGGACGGGAAACATGCAAGAGACCCAGTACTTC. The chain uses TRBV11-2 and TRBJ2-5; TRBD2 is a possible D gene (5 bases). From germline, CDR1 is SGHAT and CDR2 FQNNGV. V shed 0 bases and J shed 2 bases, with 16 bases lying between them. This CDR3 region has 17 residues.

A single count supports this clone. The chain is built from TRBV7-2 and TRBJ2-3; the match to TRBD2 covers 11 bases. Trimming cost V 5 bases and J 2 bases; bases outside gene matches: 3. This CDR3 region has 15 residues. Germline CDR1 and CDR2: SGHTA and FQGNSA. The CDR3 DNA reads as TGTGCCAGCAGCCTTAGCGGGAGGGACACAGATACGCAGTATTTT. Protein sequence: CASSLSGRDTDTQYF.

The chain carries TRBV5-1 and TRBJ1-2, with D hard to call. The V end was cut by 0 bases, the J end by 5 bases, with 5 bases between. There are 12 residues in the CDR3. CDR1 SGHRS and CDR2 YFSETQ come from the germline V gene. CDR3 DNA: TGCGCCAGCAGCTTGGATCAGTATGGCTACACCTTC. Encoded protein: CASSLDQYGYTF.

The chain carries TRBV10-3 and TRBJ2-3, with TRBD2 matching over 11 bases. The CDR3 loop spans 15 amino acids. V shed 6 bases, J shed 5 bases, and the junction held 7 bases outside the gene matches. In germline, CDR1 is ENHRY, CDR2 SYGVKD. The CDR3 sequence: CAISPPSGGRDTQYF. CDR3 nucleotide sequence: TGTGCCATCAGCCCCCCTAGCGGGGGGAGAGATACGCAGTATTTT.

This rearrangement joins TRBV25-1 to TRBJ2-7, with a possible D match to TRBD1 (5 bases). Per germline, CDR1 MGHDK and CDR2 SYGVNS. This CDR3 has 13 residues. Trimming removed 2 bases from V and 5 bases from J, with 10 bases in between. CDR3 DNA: TGTGCCAGCAGTGAACAGGGTCTCGACGAGCAGTACTTC. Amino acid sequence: CASSEQGLDEQYF.

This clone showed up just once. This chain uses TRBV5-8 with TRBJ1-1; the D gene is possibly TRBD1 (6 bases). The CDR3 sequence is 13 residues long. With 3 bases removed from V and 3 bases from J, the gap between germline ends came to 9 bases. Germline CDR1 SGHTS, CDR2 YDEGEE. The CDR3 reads CASSWAGDTEAFF. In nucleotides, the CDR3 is TGTGCCAGCAGCTGGGCAGGGGACACTGAAGCTTTCTTT.

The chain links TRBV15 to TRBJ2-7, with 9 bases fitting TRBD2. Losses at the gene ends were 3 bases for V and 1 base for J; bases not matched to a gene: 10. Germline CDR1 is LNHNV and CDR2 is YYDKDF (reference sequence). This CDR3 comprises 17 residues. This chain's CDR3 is CATSRGDRSGGSYEQYF. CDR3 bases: TGTGCCACCAGCAGGGGGGACCGTAGCGGGGGTTCCTACGAGCAGTACTTC. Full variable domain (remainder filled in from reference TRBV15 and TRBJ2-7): DAMVIQNPRYQVTQFGKPVTLSCSQTLNHNVMYWYQQKSSQAPKLLFHYYDKDFNNEADTPDNFQSRRPNTSFCFLDIRSPGLGDTAMYLCATSRGDRSGGSYEQYFGPGTRLTVT.

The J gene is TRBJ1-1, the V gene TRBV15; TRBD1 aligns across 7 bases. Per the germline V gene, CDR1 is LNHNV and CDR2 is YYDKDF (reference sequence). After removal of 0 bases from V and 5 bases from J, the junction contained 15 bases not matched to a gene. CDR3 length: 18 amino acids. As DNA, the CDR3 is TGTGCCACCAGCAGAGATAGCCCCTCAGGGGGAGAGGAAACTGAAGCTTTCTTT. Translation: CATSRDSPSGGEETEAFF.

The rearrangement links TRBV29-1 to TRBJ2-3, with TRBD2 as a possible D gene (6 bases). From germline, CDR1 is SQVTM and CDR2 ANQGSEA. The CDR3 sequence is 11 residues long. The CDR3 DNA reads TGCGTGGGGACTGGCACAGATACGCAGTATTTT. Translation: CVGTGTDTQYF.

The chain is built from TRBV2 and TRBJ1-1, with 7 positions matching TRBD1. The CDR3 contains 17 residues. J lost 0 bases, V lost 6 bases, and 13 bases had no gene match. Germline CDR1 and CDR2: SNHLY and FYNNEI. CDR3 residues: CASRADRVGFMNTEAFF. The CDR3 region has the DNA TGTGCCAGCAGGGCCGACAGGGTGGGCTTCATGAACACTGAAGCTTTCTTT.

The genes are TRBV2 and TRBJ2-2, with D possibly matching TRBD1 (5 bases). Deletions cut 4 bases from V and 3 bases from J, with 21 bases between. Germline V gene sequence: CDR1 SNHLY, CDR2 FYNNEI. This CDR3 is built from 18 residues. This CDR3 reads CASSAGYRKTLDTGELFF. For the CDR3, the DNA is TGTGCCAGCAGTGCTGGTTACAGGAAAACCCTTGACACCGGGGAGCTGTTTTTT.

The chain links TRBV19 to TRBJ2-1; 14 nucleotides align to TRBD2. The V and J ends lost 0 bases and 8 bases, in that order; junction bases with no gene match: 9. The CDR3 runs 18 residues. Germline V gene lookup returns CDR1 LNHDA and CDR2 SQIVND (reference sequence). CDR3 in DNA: TGTGCCAGTAGTATAGAGACTGCGACTAGCGGGAGGGGGGATGAGCAGTTCTTC. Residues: CASSIETATSGRGDEQFF.